This TCR beta chain was obtained from a study of early T cells in non-severe SARS-CoV-2 infection. Study in general: Alpha and beta chains were unpaired, from unsorted whole-blood bulk RNA. Study-level results: Database matching using VDJdb favored anti-spike CD8 responses, with private and CD4 specificities left missing.

Attachment of unique molecular identifiers was made to individual cDNA molecules. TCRdb reprocessed the 5' RACE reads via MiXCR and lists one record per CDR3 protein. Here the sample spans more than 50,000 distinct CDR3 sequences, approximately 11% being singletons. Many counts were recorded for this clonotype. Its antigen is as yet unknown. CDR3 size: 14 residues. V dropped 5 bases and J dropped 4 bases, with 13 bases sitting between them. From germline, CDR1 is SGHTA and CDR2 FQGNSA. The sequence was collected from an adult who was a healthcare worker with PCR-confirmed SARS-CoV-2 infection or an uninfected control (not recorded which). J is TRBJ2-3 and V is TRBV7-2, with D possibly TRBD2 on 5 matching bases. The sample was whole blood. This chain's CDR3 is CASSPSWRSDTQYF. The CDR3 DNA reads as TGTGCCAGCAGCCCGTCGTGGAGGTCAGATACGCAGTATTTT.